This is a list of T cell receptor beta chains from one sample in a study of long-term antiretroviral therapy in people with HIV. Here immunoSEQ multiplex PCR was the method, and the copy in TCRdb shows in-frame clones only, minus some. Of approximately 13,000 clones listed, roughly nine tenths are singletons. This specimen was unsorted PBMCs, taken 2.1 years after starting antiretroviral therapy. Source of these receptors: a middle-aged woman with HIV. The CDR3 runs from the conserved cysteine through the conserved F or W. The D gene is left open where the match is weak. Rows may omit the clone size; those that give it use once, few, many or a size class.

TRBV4-3	.	TRBJ1-5	.	CASSQDPGPRWNQPQHF	TGCGCCAGCAGCCAAGATCCAGGGCCCAGGTGGAATCAGCCCCAGCATTTT
TRBV5-6	.	TRBJ2-5	.	CASSLVPNRGGETQYF	TGTGCCAGCAGCTTGGTCCCGAACAGGGGGGGGGAGACCCAGTACTTC
TRBV29-1	.	TRBJ2-5	.	CSVDKGNQETQYF	TGCAGCGTTGACAAAGGGAACCAAGAGACCCAGTACTTC
TRBV11-2	.	TRBJ1-6	.	CASSFRSGNSPLHF	TGTGCCAGCAGCTTCCGGTCGGGGAATTCACCCCTCCACTTT
TRBV19	.	TRBJ2-7	.	CASSITASSYEQYF	TGTGCCAGTAGTATAACGGCGAGCTCCTACGAGCAGTACTTC
TRBV4-1	few	TRBJ1-5	TRBD1	CASSSTTGNLKSNQPQHF	TGCGCCAGCAGCAGCACGACAGGGAACCTCAAGAGCAATCAGCCCCAGCATTTT
TRBV6-5	once	TRBJ2-7	TRBD1	CASSTTGASVYEQYF	TGTGCCAGCAGCACCACAGGGGCGAGCGTATACGAGCAGTACTTC
TRBV6-5	.	TRBJ2-4	.	CASSKRGDIQYF	TGTGCCAGCAGTAAAAGGGGAGACATTCAGTACTTC
TRBV18	once	TRBJ1-2	TRBD1	CASSRRQGRDGYTF	TGTGCCAGCTCCCGGCGACAGGGTAGGGACGGCTACACCTTC
TRBV6-5	once	TRBJ2-7	.	CASSRQGGEQYF	TGTGCCAGCAGCAGACAAGGTGGCGAGCAGTACTTC
TRBV4-2	.	TRBJ1-1	TRBD1	CASSQGSGGADTEAFF	TGTGCCAGCAGCCAAGGTTCAGGGGGCGCTGACACTGAAGCTTTCTTT
TRBV7-8	.	TRBJ1-2	.	CASSLDRAHGYTF	TGTGCCAGCAGCTTAGACAGGGCGCATGGCTACACCTTC
TRBV4-3	.	TRBJ1-1	.	CASSPQGGGTEAFF	TGCGCCAGCAGCCCCCAAGGAGGGGGCACTGAAGCTTTCTTT
TRBV25-1	few	TRBJ2-1	.	CASSEFKGRSEQFF	TGTGCCAGCAGTGAATTCAAGGGGCGGAGTGAGCAGTTCTTC
TRBV5-6	.	TRBJ1-1	.	CASSFRVNTEAFF	TGTGCCAGCAGCTTCAGAGTGAACACTGAAGCTTTCTTT
TRBV7-9	.	TRBJ2-3	.	CASSLVVGGTDTQYF	TGTGCCAGCAGCTTAGTGGTGGGAGGCACAGATACGCAGTATTTT
TRBV7-9	.	TRBJ1-2	.	CASSFSGDSTNYGYTF	TGTGCCAGCAGTTTTTCAGGGGACTCAACGAACTATGGCTACACCTTC
TRBV30	.	TRBJ1-1	.	CAWSVLLDTEAFF	TGTGCCTGGAGTGTACTATTGGACACTGAAGCTTTCTTT
TRBV18	few	TRBJ2-5	TRBD2	CASSPTSGGAVGETQYF	TGTGCCAGCTCACCGACTAGCGGGGGGGCCGTCGGAGAGACCCAGTACTTC
TRBV5-1	.	TRBJ1-4	.	CASSGRAGSNEKLFF	TGCGCCAGCAGCGGCAGGGCGGGATCTAATGAAAAACTGTTTTTT
TRBV18	.	TRBJ1-4	.	CASSPPGRGEKLFF	TGTGCCAGCTCACCGCCCGGACGGGGTGAAAAACTGTTTTTT
TRBV27	.	TRBJ1-1	.	CASSLSTGAVGTEAFF	TGTGCCAGCAGTTTATCTACGGGGGCCGTTGGAACTGAAGCTTTCTTT
TRBV13	.	TRBJ1-1	.	CATRRAELNTEAFF	TGTGCCACCCGAAGGGCAGAATTGAACACTGAAGCTTTCTTT
TRBV5-4	.	TRBJ2-1	TRBD1	CASSPEWGQGLNEQFF	TGTGCCAGCAGCCCGGAGTGGGGACAGGGTCTTAATGAGCAGTTCTTC
TRBV5-7	few	TRBJ1-5	.	CASSQFGYEDSNQPQHF	TGTGCCAGCAGCCAGTTCGGGTATGAGGATAGCAATCAGCCCCAGCATTTT
TRBV6-5	.	TRBJ1-6	.	CASSYGAAGGNSPLHF	TGTGCCAGCAGTTACGGGGCGGCCGGTGGTAATTCACCCCTCCACTTT
TRBV19	.	TRBJ1-1	TRBD1	CASSAGQGATEAFF	TGTGCCAGTAGTGCCGGACAGGGGGCGACTGAAGCTTTCTTT